Listed below are T cell receptor beta chains from one sample, sequenced in a study of T cell responses to AZD1222 COVID-19 vaccine. TCRdb keeps only in-frame clones here, not all; method: immunoSEQ multiplex PCR. In the table there are around 30,000 clones, 93% of which are singletons. Sequences were derived from peripheral blood, sampled on day 0 of AZD1222 vaccination. The receptors originated from an adult in good health. Both conserved end residues are part of each CDR3. D genes are given only for firm matches. Rows give clone size only sometimes, using once, few, many, or a class for an expanded clone.

v_call	clone_size	j_call	d_call	cdr3_aa	cdr3_nt
TRBV19	.	TRBJ1-3	.	CASKEGSGNTIYF	TGTGCCAGTAAAGAAGGGTCTGGAAACACCATATATTTT
TRBV9	.	TRBJ2-1	.	CASNRDGYLDEQFF	TGTGCCAGCAACCGGGACGGATACTTGGATGAGCAGTTCTTC
TRBV20-1	.	TRBJ1-4	.	CSARSNEKLFF	TGCAGTGCCCGAAGTAATGAAAAACTGTTTTTT
TRBV5-1	.	TRBJ1-1	.	CASSSGDGFVTEAFF	TGCGCCAGCAGCAGTGGGGACGGATTTGTCACTGAAGCTTTCTTT
TRBV6-5	.	TRBJ1-5	.	CASSYKGGGNQPQHF	TGTGCCAGCAGTTACAAGGGGGGCGGCAATCAGCCCCAGCATTTT
TRBV5-1	.	TRBJ2-7	TRBD1	CASSLVQGPGEQYF	TGCGCCAGCAGCTTGGTACAGGGGCCCGGCGAGCAGTACTTC
TRBV6-1	.	TRBJ2-1	TRBD1	CASSEDTGGPYNEQFF	TGTGCCAGCAGTGAAGACACAGGGGGCCCCTACAATGAGCAGTTCTTC
TRBV5-5	.	TRBJ2-1	TRBD1	CASSLWWTGESEQFF	TGTGCCAGCAGTCTCTGGTGGACAGGGGAAAGTGAGCAGTTCTTC
TRBV11-2	once	TRBJ2-3	TRBD2	CASSLAPGLATDTQYF	TGTGCCAGCAGCTTAGCCCCGGGACTAGCGACAGATACGCAGTATTTT
TRBV11-2	.	TRBJ2-1	TRBD1	CASSLVGTVYNEQFF	TGTGCCAGCAGCTTAGTCGGGACAGTTTACAATGAGCAGTTCTTC
TRBV15	.	TRBJ1-2	.	CATSNDFRGYTF	TGTGCCACCAGCAATGACTTCCGTGGCTACACCTTC
TRBV19	.	TRBJ2-7	TRBD1	CASSIALGQGRYF	TGTGCCAGTAGTATAGCCCTAGGACAGGGACGGTACTTC
TRBV6-1	.	TRBJ1-2	.	CASSESASGGYTF	TGTGCCAGCAGTGAGTCAGCCTCTGGGGGCTACACCTTC
TRBV5-1	few	TRBJ1-1	.	CASSSTLLDEAFF	TGCGCCAGCAGCTCGACACTACTCGATGAAGCTTTCTTT
TRBV15	.	TRBJ2-3	.	CATSRKGESTDTQYF	TGTGCCACCAGCAGGAAGGGGGAAAGCACAGATACGCAGTATTTT
TRBV5-1	.	TRBJ2-1	TRBD2	CASSSGTSGSYNEQFF	TGCGCCAGCAGCTCTGGGACTAGCGGCTCCTACAATGAGCAGTTCTTC
TRBV11-2	.	TRBJ1-2	TRBD1	CASSLTGGAVGGYTF	TGTGCCAGCAGTCTAACAGGGGGCGCGGTTGGAGGCTACACCTTC
TRBV6-4	.	TRBJ2-1	.	CASSVLLGKEQFF	TGTGCCAGCAGTGTTCTACTAGGGAAAGAGCAGTTCTTC
TRBV7-9	.	TRBJ1-1	.	CASSLKRGAYTEAFF	TGTGCCAGCAGCTTAAAAAGGGGAGCGTACACTGAAGCTTTCTTT
TRBV3-1/TRBV3-2	.	TRBJ2-5	.	CASSQVSVTRETQYF	TGTGCCAGCAGCCAAGTCTCGGTGACGAGAGAGACCCAGTACTTC
TRBV30	.	TRBJ2-5	TRBD2	CAWSVGLAGGQETQYF	TGTGCCTGGAGTGTAGGACTAGCGGGGGGGCAGGAGACCCAGTACTTC
TRBV7-2	.	TRBJ2-3	.	CASSLVASGSEAYF	.
TRBV5-6	.	TRBJ2-1	TRBD1	CASSLLRDRGVNEQFF	TGTGCCAGCAGCTTACTCCGGGACAGGGGGGTCAATGAGCAGTTCTTC
TRBV5-8	.	TRBJ1-6	TRBD1	CASSYRGDNSPLHF	TGTGCCAGCAGTTACAGGGGTGATAATTCACCCCTCCACTTT
TRBV27	.	TRBJ1-2	.	CASSLSIPGAGYGYTF	TGTGCCAGCAGTTTATCGATCCCAGGGGCTGGCTATGGCTACACCTTC
TRBV19	.	TRBJ2-5	TRBD2	CASRSGGGGRGETQYF	TGTGCCAGTAGATCCGGCGGCGGGGGGCGCGGAGAGACCCAGTACTTC
TRBV6-5	.	TRBJ1-6	TRBD1	CASWTGGFSPLHF	TGTGCCAGCTGGACAGGGGGTTTTTCACCCCTCCACTTT
TRBV30	.	TRBJ2-7	TRBD1	CAWRGQGVGEQYF	TGTGCCTGGAGGGGACAGGGTGTGGGCGAGCAGTACTTC
TRBV6-1	.	TRBJ1-3	.	CASSEQGFGNTIYF	TGTGCCAGCAGTGAACAGGGATTTGGAAACACCATATATTTT
TRBV24-1	.	TRBJ1-5	.	CTTTGRRNQPQHF	TGTACTACCACGGGGCGGCGCAATCAGCCCCAGCATTTT
TRBV30	.	TRBJ2-3	TRBD2	CATPLAGTRDTQYF	TGTGCCACCCCGCTAGCGGGGACTAGAGATACGCAGTATTTT
TRBV5-8	.	TRBJ1-2	.	CASSLQGENYGYTF	TGTGCCAGCAGCTTGCAGGGAGAAAACTATGGCTACACCTTC
TRBV24-1	.	TRBJ2-7	TRBD2	CATSVSSGRWGHYEQYF	TGTGCCACCAGTGTGAGTAGCGGGAGGTGGGGCCACTACGAGCAGTACTTC
TRBV5-4	.	TRBJ2-3	.	CASSPRGPGSNTDTQYF	TGTGCCAGCAGCCCGAGGGGCCCGGGGTCCAACACAGATACGCAGTATTTT
TRBV13	.	TRBJ2-3	TRBD2	CASSFRAGDVTDTQYF	TGTGCCAGCAGCTTCAGAGCGGGAGATGTCACAGATACGCAGTATTTT
TRBV15	.	TRBJ1-2	.	CAASGQFLNYGYTF	TGTGCCGCCAGCGGACAGTTTCTTAACTATGGCTACACCTTC
TRBV19	.	TRBJ1-2	TRBD1	CASSVQGAGYGYTF	TGTGCCAGTAGTGTGCAGGGGGCCGGCTATGGCTACACCTTC
TRBV11-2	.	TRBJ2-7	.	CASSGGDVSYEQYF	TGTGCCAGCAGCGGAGGAGATGTCTCCTACGAGCAGTACTTC
TRBV6-5	.	TRBJ2-2	.	CASSYFEGLSGELFF	TGTGCCAGCAGTTACTTCGAGGGGTTATCCGGGGAGCTGTTTTTT
TRBV25-1	.	TRBJ2-5	.	CASSELGFGETQYF	TGTGCCAGCAGTGAACTCGGCTTCGGAGAGACCCAGTACTTC
TRBV7-9	.	TRBJ2-5	.	CASSTGAGQQETQYF	TGTGCCAGCAGCACCGGAGCGGGCCAACAAGAGACCCAGTACTTC
TRBV6-5	.	TRBJ1-1	TRBD1	CASSYIWRQGNTEAFF	TGTGCCAGCAGTTATATTTGGAGACAGGGGAACACTGAAGCTTTCTTT
TRBV3-1/TRBV3-2	once	TRBJ2-5	TRBD2	CASSQSTSGIKETQYF	TGTGCCAGCAGCCAATCGACTAGCGGGATTAAAGAGACCCAGTACTTC
TRBV5-1	.	TRBJ2-5	TRBD2	CASSEAAGGPETQYF	TGCGCCAGCAGCGAGGCAGCGGGAGGGCCGGAGACCCAGTACTTC
TRBV6-5	.	TRBJ1-5	.	CASGTRVEQHF	TGTGCCAGCGGCACGAGGGTCGAACAGCATTTT
TRBV9	.	TRBJ2-7	.	CASSVSGYSYEQYF	TGTGCCAGCAGCGTTTCAGGGTACTCCTACGAGCAGTACTTC
TRBV11-2	.	TRBJ2-3	.	CASSSDEPQGGPTDTQYF	TGTGCCAGCAGCTCCGACGAACCACAGGGTGGCCCCACAGATACGCAGTATTTT
TRBV7-9	.	TRBJ2-2	.	CASSLGAGELFF	TGTGCCAGCAGCTTGGGCGCCGGGGAGCTGTTTTTT
TRBV12-5	.	TRBJ1-6	TRBD1	CASGLATGQGLVSPLHF	TGTGCTAGTGGTTTGGCAACGGGACAGGGGTTAGTGTCACCCCTCCACTTT
TRBV5-6	.	TRBJ1-1	.	CASSLAVSIEAFF	TGTGCCAGCAGCTTGGCCGTTTCGATTGAAGCTTTCTTT
TRBV2	.	TRBJ1-5	.	CASSILTGNQPQHF	TGTGCCAGCAGTATCTTGACAGGCAATCAGCCCCAGCATTTT
TRBV16	few	TRBJ2-2	TRBD1	CASSPFGQGSTGELFF	TGTGCCAGCAGCCCTTTTGGACAGGGGTCCACCGGGGAGCTGTTTTTT